This TCR beta chain was retrieved from a study of blood T cells in healthy people across ages. V lost 5 bases, J lost 0 bases, and 7 bases lay in between. The germline V gene has CDR1 MNHEY and CDR2 SMNVEV (reference sequence). The CDR3 spans 13 residues. Combining a sample-barcoded 5' primer with a J-beta primer mix, a second PCR ran for about 7 to 12 cycles. TCRdb reprocessed the 5' RACE reads via MiXCR and lists one record per CDR3 protein. The data hold 500,000 to 700,000 distinct CDR3 sequences, with approximately 30% observed a single time. Many counts were recorded for this clonotype. The clonotype originates from a woman aged 80 or older in good health. Sequenced sample: blood. The chain uses TRBV27 and TRBJ2-5; D is unclear. The CDR3 sequence: CASSPPYQETQYF. CDR3 nucleotide sequence: TGTGCCAGCAGTCCCCCGTACCAAGAGACCCAGTACTTC.